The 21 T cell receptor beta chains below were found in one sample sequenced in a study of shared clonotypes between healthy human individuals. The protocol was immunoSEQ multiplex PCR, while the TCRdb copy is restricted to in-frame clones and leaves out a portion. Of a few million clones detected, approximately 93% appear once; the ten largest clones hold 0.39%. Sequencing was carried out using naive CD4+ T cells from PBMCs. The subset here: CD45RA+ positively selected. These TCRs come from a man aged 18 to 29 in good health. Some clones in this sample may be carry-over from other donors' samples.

The CDR3 loop reads CASSRTGKETQYF. Here the CDR3 DNA reads TGTGCCAGCAGCAGGACAGGAAAAGAGACCCAGTACTTC. The chain couples TRBV21-1 to TRBJ2-5; the D call in the table, TRBD1, was not verified against the DNA. TRBV21-1 corresponds to a pseudogene. The length of the CDR3 is 13 residues.

In DNA form, the CDR3 reads TGTGCCAGCAGCTACTCGGCAGGACTAAACAATGAGCAGTTCTTC. This encodes CASSYSAGLNNEQFF. The chain joins TRBV7-9 to TRBJ2-1, with D perhaps matching TRBD2 (6 bases). The CDR3 totals 15 residues. Germline V gene sequence: CDR1 SEHNR, CDR2 FQNEAQ (reference sequence). V was pared by 4 bases and J by 5 bases, with 15 bases between.

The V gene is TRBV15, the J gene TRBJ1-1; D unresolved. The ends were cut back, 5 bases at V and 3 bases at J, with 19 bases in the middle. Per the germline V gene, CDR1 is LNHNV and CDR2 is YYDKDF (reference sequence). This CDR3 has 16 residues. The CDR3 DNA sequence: TGTGCCACCAGCTCGGGGAAAAAAGGGAAGTACACTGAAGCTTTCTTT. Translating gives CATSSGKKGKYTEAFF. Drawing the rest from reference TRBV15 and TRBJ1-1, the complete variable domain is DAMVIQNPRYQVTQFGKPVTLSCSQTLNHNVMYWYQQKSSQAPKLLFHYYDKDFNNEADTPDNFQSRRPNTSFCFLDIRSPGLGDTAMYLCATSSGKKGKYTEAFFGQGTRLTVV.

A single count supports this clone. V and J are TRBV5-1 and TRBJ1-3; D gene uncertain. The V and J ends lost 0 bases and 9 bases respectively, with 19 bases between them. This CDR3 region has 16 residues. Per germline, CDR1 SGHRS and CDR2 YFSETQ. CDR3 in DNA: TGCGCCAGCAGCTTGGCCGGAGCTCCCGGTGGCGGCACCATATATTTT. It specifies CASSLAGAPGGGTIYF. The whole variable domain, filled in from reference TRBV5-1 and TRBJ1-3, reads KAGVTQTPRYLIKTRGQQVTLSCSPISGHRSVSWYQQTPGQGLQFLFEYFSETQRNKGNFPGRFSGRQFSNSRSEMNVSTLELGDSALYLCASSLAGAPGGGTIYFGEGSWLTVV.

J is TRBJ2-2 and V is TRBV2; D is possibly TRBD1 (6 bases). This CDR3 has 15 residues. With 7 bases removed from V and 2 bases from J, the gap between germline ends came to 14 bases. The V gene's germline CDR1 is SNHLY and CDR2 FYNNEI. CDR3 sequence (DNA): TGTGCCAGCAAGGGGGTCCCTCTTAACACCGGGGAGCTGTTTTTT. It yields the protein CASKGVPLNTGELFF.

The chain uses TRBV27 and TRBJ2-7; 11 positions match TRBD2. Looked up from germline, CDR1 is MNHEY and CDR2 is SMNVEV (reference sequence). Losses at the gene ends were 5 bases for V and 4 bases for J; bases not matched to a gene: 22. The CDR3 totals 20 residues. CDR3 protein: CASSQKGNSGRAFERYEQYF. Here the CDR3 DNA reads TGTGCCAGCAGTCAAAAGGGGAATAGCGGGAGGGCCTTCGAGCGGTACGAGCAGTACTTC.

The CDR3 here is CASSPEYRGFSYEQYF. The CDR3 DNA follows: TGTGCCAGCTCTCCGGAATACAGGGGGTTCTCCTACGAGCAGTACTTC. The chain carries TRBV18 and TRBJ2-7; 8 bases agree with TRBD1. Germline V gives CDR1 KGHSH, CDR2 LQKENI. The CDR3 is made up of 16 amino acids. Trimming removed 6 bases from V and 0 bases from J; junction bases left unmatched: 10.

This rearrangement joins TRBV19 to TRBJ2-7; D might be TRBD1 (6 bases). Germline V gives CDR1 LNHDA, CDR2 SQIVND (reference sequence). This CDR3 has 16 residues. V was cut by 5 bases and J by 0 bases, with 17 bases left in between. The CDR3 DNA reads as TGTGCCAGTAGTTCACAAAAAGGACAGAGCTCCTACGAGCAGTACTTC. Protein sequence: CASSSQKGQSSYEQYF. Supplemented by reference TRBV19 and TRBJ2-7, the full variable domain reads DGGITQSPKYLFRKEGQNVTLSCEQNLNHDAMYWYRQDPGQGLRLIYYSQIVNDFQKGDIAEGYSVSREKKESFPLTVTSAQKNPTAFYLCASSSQKGQSSYEQYFGPGTRLTVT.

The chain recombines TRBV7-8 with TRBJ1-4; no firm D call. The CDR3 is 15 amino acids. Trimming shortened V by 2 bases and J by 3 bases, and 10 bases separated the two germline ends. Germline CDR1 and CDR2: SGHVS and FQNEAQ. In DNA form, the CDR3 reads TGTGCCAGCAGCTTATCGGGCCCAGCTAATGAAAAACTGTTTTTT. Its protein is CASSLSGPANEKLFF.

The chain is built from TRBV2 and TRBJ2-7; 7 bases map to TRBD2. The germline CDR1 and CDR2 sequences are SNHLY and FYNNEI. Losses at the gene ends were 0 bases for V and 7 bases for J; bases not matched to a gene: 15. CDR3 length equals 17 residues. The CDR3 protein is CASSEALGRETRGEQYF. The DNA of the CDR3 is TGTGCCAGCAGTGAAGCGCTGGGGCGGGAGACCCGGGGGGAGCAGTACTTC. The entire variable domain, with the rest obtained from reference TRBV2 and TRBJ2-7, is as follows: EPEVTQTPSHQVTQMGQEVILRCVPISNHLYFYWYRQILGQKVEFLVSFYNNEISEKSEIFDDQFSVERPDGSNFTLKIRSTKLEDSAMYFCASSEALGRETRGEQYFGPGTRLTVT.

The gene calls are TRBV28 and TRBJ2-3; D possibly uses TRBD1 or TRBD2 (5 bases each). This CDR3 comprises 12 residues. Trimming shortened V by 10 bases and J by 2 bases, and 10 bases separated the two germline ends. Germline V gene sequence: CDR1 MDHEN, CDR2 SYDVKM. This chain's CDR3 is CATLGVTDTQYF. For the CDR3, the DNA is TGTGCCACACTGGGGGTCACAGATACGCAGTATTTT.

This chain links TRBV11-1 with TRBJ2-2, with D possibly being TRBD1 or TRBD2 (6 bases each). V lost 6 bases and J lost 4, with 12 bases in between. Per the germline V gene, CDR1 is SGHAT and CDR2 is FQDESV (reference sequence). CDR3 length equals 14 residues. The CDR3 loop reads CASRLQGGTGELFF. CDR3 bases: TGTGCCAGCAGATTACAGGGAGGCACCGGGGAGCTGTTTTTT. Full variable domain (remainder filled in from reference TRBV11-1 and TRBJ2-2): EAEVAQSPRYKITEKSQAVAFWCDPISGHATLYWYRQILGQGPELLVQFQDESVVDDSQLPKDRFSAERLKGVDSTLKIQPAELGDSAMYLCASRLQGGTGELFFGEGSRLTVL.

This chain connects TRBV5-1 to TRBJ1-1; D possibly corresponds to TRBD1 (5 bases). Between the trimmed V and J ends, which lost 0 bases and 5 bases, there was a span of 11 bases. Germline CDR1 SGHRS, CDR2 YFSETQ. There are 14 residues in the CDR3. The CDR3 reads CASSLEPGTTEAFF. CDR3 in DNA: TGCGCCAGCAGCTTGGAACCAGGGACGACTGAAGCTTTCTTT.

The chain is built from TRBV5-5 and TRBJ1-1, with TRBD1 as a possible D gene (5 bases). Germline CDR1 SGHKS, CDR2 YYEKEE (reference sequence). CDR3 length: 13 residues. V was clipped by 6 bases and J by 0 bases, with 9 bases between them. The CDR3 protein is CASTRQLNTEAFF. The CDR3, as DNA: TGTGCCAGCACAAGACAGCTGAACACTGAAGCTTTCTTT.

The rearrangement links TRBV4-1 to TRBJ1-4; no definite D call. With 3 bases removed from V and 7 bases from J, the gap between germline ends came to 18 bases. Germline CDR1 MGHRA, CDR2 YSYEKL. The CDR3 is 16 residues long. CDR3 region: CASSQETTSRREKLFF. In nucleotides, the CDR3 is TGCGCCAGCAGCCAGGAAACGACTTCCCGGCGTGAAAAACTGTTTTTT.

CDR3 protein: CASSPLEGVEKLFF. The DNA for the CDR3 is TGTGCCAGCTCACCTCTTGAAGGGGTTGAAAAACTGTTTTTT. V and J are TRBV18 and TRBJ1-4; weak D call: TRBD1 (5 bases). V was clipped by 3 bases and J by 7 bases, with 12 bases between them. The V gene's germline CDR1 is KGHSH and CDR2 LQKENI. The CDR3 covers 14 residues.

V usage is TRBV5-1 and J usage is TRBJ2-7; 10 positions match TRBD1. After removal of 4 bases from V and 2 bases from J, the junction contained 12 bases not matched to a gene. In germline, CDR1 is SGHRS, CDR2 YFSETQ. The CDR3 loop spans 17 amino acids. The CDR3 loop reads CASSRKTSGTGAYEQYF. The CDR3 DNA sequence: TGCGCCAGCAGCCGAAAAACCAGCGGGACAGGGGCCTACGAGCAGTACTTC. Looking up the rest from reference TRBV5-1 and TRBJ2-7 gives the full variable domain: KAGVTQTPRYLIKTRGQQVTLSCSPISGHRSVSWYQQTPGQGLQFLFEYFSETQRNKGNFPGRFSGRQFSNSRSEMNVSTLELGDSALYLCASSRKTSGTGAYEQYFGPGTRLTVT.

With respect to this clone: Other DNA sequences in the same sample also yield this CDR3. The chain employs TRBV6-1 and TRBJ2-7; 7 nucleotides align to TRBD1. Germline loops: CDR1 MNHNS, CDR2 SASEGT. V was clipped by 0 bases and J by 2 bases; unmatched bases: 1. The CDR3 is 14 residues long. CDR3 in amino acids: CASSEAGQTYEQYF. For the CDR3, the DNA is TGTGCCAGCAGTGAAGCGGGACAGACCTACGAGCAGTACTTC.

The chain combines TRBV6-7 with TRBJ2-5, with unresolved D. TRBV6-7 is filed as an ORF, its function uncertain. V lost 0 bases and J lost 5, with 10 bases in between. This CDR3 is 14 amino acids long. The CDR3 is CASSYSGSGETQYF. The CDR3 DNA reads TGTGCCAGCAGTTACTCGGGCAGTGGGGAGACCCAGTACTTC.

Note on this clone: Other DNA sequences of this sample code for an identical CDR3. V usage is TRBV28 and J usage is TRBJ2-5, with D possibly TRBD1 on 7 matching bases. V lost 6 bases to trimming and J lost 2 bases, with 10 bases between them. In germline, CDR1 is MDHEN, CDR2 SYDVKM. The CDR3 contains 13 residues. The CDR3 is CASRAGGQETQYF. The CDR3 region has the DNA TGTGCCAGCAGGGCAGGGGGGCAAGAGACCCAGTACTTC.

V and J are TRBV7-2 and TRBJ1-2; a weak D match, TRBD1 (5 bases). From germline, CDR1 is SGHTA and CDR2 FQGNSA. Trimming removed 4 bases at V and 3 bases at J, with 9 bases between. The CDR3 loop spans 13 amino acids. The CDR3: CASSSREYYGYTF. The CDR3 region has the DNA TGTGCCAGCAGCTCCAGGGAGTACTATGGCTACACCTTC. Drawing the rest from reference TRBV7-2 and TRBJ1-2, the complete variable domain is GAGVSQSPSNKVTEKGKDVELRCDPISGHTALYWYRQSLGQGLEFLIYFQGNSAPDKSGLPSDRFSAERTGGSVSTLTIQRTQQEDSAVYLCASSSREYYGYTFGSGTRLTVV.